The 23 T cell receptor beta chains given below trace back to one sample, sequenced in a study of CD8 T cells in ankylosing spondylitis. Study-wide points: Apparently characteristic of ankylosing spondylitis blood was a TCR beta motif (eight highly homologous variants).

TCRdb used MiXCR to reprocess the 5' RACE reads, holding one entry per CDR3 protein. This sample carries hundreds of thousands of distinct CDR3 sequences, 12% of them seen once, and the ten largest clones take around 7%. Their antigen targets remain unknown. The source material was blood, either unsorted or a sorted T cell fraction (not recorded which). The origin of the receptors is a male donor with ankylosing spondylitis.

The sample holds a few counts of this clonotype. The genes are TRBV20-1 and TRBJ2-5; weak D call: TRBD1 (6 bases). V gave up 6 bases and J gave up 3 bases, with 17 bases separating them. The CDR3 covers 14 residues. CDR1 is DFQATT and CDR2 is SNEGSKA in the germline V gene (reference sequence). The CDR3 nucleotides read TGCAGTGCCGAAGGGGGTGTGGGCAAAGAGACCCAGTACTTC. It encodes CSAEGGVGKETQYF.

This clonotype appeared a few times. The chain links TRBV5-1 to TRBJ1-5; 9 bases line up with TRBD1. The CDR3 sequence is 14 residues long. V trimming: 5 bases; J trimming: 5 bases; junction bases outside the gene matches: 5. CDR1 and CDR2 (germline): SGHRS, YFSETQ. Written as DNA, the CDR3 is TGCGCCAGCAGACCGGACAGGGGTGATCAGCCCCAGCATTTT. Encoded protein: CASRPDRGDQPQHF.

This rearrangement joins TRBV27 to TRBJ2-1; 10 bases line up with TRBD2. This CDR3 is built from 15 residues. V gave up 7 bases and J gave up 3 bases; unmatched junction bases: 6. Germline-derived CDR1 and CDR2 are MNHEY and SMNVEV (reference sequence). The CDR3 region has the DNA TGTGCCAGCATAGATAGCGGGAGGAACTACAATGAGCAGTTCTTC. Protein: CASIDSGRNYNEQFF.

This clonotype occurred a few times. V and J are TRBV2 and TRBJ2-1; TRBD2 matches 7 bases. This CDR3 contains 12 residues. V shed 3 bases and J 9 bases; nucleotides not matched to a gene: 2. Germline loops: CDR1 SNHLY, CDR2 FYNNEI. CDR3 residues: CASSETSIEQFF. Here the CDR3 DNA reads TGTGCCAGCAGTGAGACTAGCATTGAGCAGTTCTTC.

This clonotype was detected many times. The J gene is TRBJ2-1, the V gene TRBV5-1; a weak D match, TRBD1 (6 bases). The germline V and J ends were trimmed by 4 bases and 4 bases, with 9 bases remaining between them. The CDR3 runs 13 residues. CDR1 is SGHRS and CDR2 is YFSETQ in the germline V gene. CDR3 bases: TGCGCCAGCAGCCCGGACAGTTACAATGAGCAGTTCTTC. Its translation: CASSPDSYNEQFF.

The genes are TRBV20-1 and TRBJ1-5, with a tentative D call TRBD1 (6 bases). Per germline, CDR1 DFQATT and CDR2 SNEGSKA (reference sequence). The V end lost 5 bases, the J end lost 8 bases, and 28 bases lay between the germline ends. This CDR3 is 17 amino acids long. CDR3 protein: CSAGGGGGAGLGKPQHF. The CDR3 bases are TGCAGTGCTGGAGGGGGAGGGGGAGCCGGCCTAGGGAAGCCCCAGCATTTT.

The genes are TRBV2 and TRBJ2-7; 11 nucleotides align to TRBD2. This CDR3 region has 16 residues. J gave up 0 bases and V 5 bases, and 6 bases lay outside the gene matches. From germline, CDR1 is SNHLY and CDR2 FYNNEI. CDR3 loop: CASSHRLAGLSYEQYF. The CDR3 DNA reads as TGTGCCAGCAGTCACCGACTAGCGGGACTCTCCTACGAGCAGTACTTC.

The chain carries TRBV5-1 and TRBJ2-7; the match to TRBD2 covers 13 bases. Germline V gene sequence: CDR1 SGHRS, CDR2 YFSETQ. The CDR3 is 15 amino acids. J gave up 7 bases and V 1 base, and 5 bases lay outside the gene matches. CDR3 amino acids: CASSLSLAGGGEQYF. CDR3 nucleotides: TGCGCCAGCAGCTTGTCACTAGCGGGAGGGGGGGAGCAGTACTTC.

In its sample, this clonotype was seen many times. The CDR3 is CASSAGTANTGELFF. The CDR3 region has the DNA TGCGCCAGCAGTGCCGGGACAGCCAACACCGGGGAGCTGTTTTTT. The chain uses TRBV5-1 and TRBJ2-2, with 7 bases that match TRBD1. Germline trimming cut 5 bases from V and 2 bases from J; bases unmatched to any gene: 6. The CDR3 consists of 15 residues. CDR1 SGHRS and CDR2 YFSETQ come from the germline V gene.

This clonotype was observed a handful of times. V is TRBV5-1 and J is TRBJ2-7; no clear D gene. The germline CDR1 and CDR2 sequences are SGHRS and YFSETQ. The CDR3 covers 11 residues. V lost 1 base and J lost 7, with 6 bases in between. Here the CDR3 DNA reads TGCGCCAGCAGCTTGATAGGGGAGCAGTACTTC. This codes for CASSLIGEQYF.

The chain joins TRBV5-1 to TRBJ2-2; no clear D gene. This CDR3 is built from 16 residues. V shed 1 base and J shed 0 bases, with 10 bases lying between them. Germline-derived CDR1 and CDR2 are SGHRS and YFSETQ. CDR3 region: CASSLYAVANTGELFF. DNA of the CDR3: TGCGCCAGCAGCTTGTATGCGGTCGCGAACACCGGGGAGCTGTTTTTT.

This clonotype has more than one count but fewer than ten. The rearrangement joins TRBV19 to TRBJ2-5; perhaps TRBD2 as D (6 bases). V dropped 3 bases and J dropped 1 base, with 15 bases sitting between them. Looked up from germline, CDR1 is LNHDA and CDR2 is SQIVND (reference sequence). The CDR3 runs to 16 residues. Written as DNA, the CDR3 is TGTGCCAGTAGTATTGGAGGGGCCCTCCGCCAAGAGACCCAGTACTTC. Its protein product is CASSIGGALRQETQYF.

CDR3 protein: CASSLAGGQGDGNQYF. Written as DNA, the CDR3 is TGCGCCAGCAGCTTGGCCGGGGGACAGGGTGACGGGAATCAGTACTTC. The chain has TRBV5-1 and TRBJ2-4, with TRBD1 identical over 9 bases. The ends lost 0 bases at V and 12 bases at J; junction bases unmatched: 13. This CDR3 region has 16 residues. Germline lookup yields CDR1 SGHRS and CDR2 YFSETQ.

In its sample, this clonotype was seen a few times. The V call is TRBV5-1, the J call TRBJ2-4; maybe TRBD2 (5 bases). The CDR3 length is 14 residues. The ends were cut back, 4 bases at V and 12 bases at J, with 20 bases in the middle. CDR1 is SGHRS and CDR2 is YFSETQ in the germline V gene. Here the CDR3 DNA reads TGCGCCAGCAGCCTTTATCCCAATCGAGGGAATCAGTACTTC. Protein product: CASSLYPNRGNQYF.

The CDR3 reads CASSLAGKNSPLHF. The DNA for the CDR3 is TGTGCCAGCAGCTTAGCCGGGAAGAATTCACCCCTCCACTTT. The rearrangement links TRBV7-2 to TRBJ1-6; D is undetermined. Trimming pared 0 bases from V and 7 bases from J, leaving 7 bases between. The CDR3 length is 14 residues. Germline V gene lookup returns CDR1 SGHTA and CDR2 FQGNSA. The complete variable domain, with remaining parts taken from reference TRBV7-2 and TRBJ1-6, reads GAGVSQSPSNKVTEKGKDVELRCDPISGHTALYWYRQSLGQGLEFLIYFQGNSAPDKSGLPSDRFSAERTGGSVSTLTIQRTQQEDSAVYLCASSLAGKNSPLHFGNGTRLTVT.

The V gene is TRBV2, the J gene TRBJ2-3; D is uncertain. CDR1 is SNHLY, CDR2 FYNNEI, per germline. V was trimmed by 4 bases and J by 1 base, leaving 18 bases between them. The CDR3 runs to 17 residues. In DNA form, the CDR3 reads TGTGCCAGCAGTGTGAACTACGGGCAGGCCGGCACAGATACGCAGTATTTT. Its protein product is CASSVNYGQAGTDTQYF.

The chain recombines TRBV10-1 with TRBJ2-1; D unresolved. The CDR3 runs 14 residues. With 4 bases removed from V and 4 bases from J, the gap between germline ends came to 11 bases. Germline lookup yields CDR1 WNHNN and CDR2 SYGVQD (reference sequence). CDR3 DNA sequence: TGCGCCAGCAGTGGAGGCCAGGATTACAATGAGCAGTTCTTC. Its protein is CASSGGQDYNEQFF.

The rearrangement uses TRBV3-1 and TRBJ2-5; D gene uncertain. V lost 5 bases and J lost 1, with 5 bases in between. CDR1 is LGHDT and CDR2 is YNNKEL in the germline V gene (reference sequence). The length of the CDR3 is 12 residues. Here the CDR3 DNA reads TGTGCCAGCAGCAACCGCCAAGAGACCCAGTACTTC. Protein product: CASSNRQETQYF.

This clonotype was picked up a small number of times. The V gene is TRBV15, the J gene TRBJ2-1; D call uncertain. CDR1 is LNHNV and CDR2 is YYDKDF in the germline V gene (reference sequence). The CDR3 length is 14 residues. Trimming removed 6 bases at V and 2 bases at J, with 11 bases between. CDR3 residues: CATSRDPTYNEQFF. CDR3 coding DNA: TGTGCCACCAGTAGGGATCCCACCTACAATGAGCAGTTCTTC.

The table lists this clonotype with many counts. The chain couples TRBV5-6 to TRBJ2-7; 11 bases line up with TRBD1. The CDR3 consists of 16 residues. Trimming at V came to 5 bases and at J to 5 bases, leaving 12 bases not matched to a gene. Germline V gene data show CDR1 as SGHDT and CDR2 as YYEEEE. This CDR3 reads CASRSGTGGIRDEQYF. For the CDR3, the DNA is TGTGCCAGCAGATCCGGGACAGGGGGGATTCGGGACGAGCAGTACTTC.

This clonotype appeared a few times. The chain combines TRBV7-2 with TRBJ2-1, with D possibly being TRBD1 or TRBD2 (5 bases each). The CDR3 has 13 amino acids. The V gene's germline CDR1 is SGHTA and CDR2 FQGNSA. The V gene lost 0 bases and the J gene lost 9 bases, with 9 bases spanning the gap. The CDR3 sequence: CASSLAGTGEQFF. The DNA of the CDR3 is TGTGCCAGCAGCTTAGCAGGGACGGGTGAGCAGTTCTTC.

This clonotype has just a few counts. CDR3 nucleotides: TGTGCCAGCAGCTTGGGTTTTTATGAGCAGTTCTTC. The encoded protein is CASSLGFYEQFF. The V gene is TRBV11-2, the J gene TRBJ2-1; D is undetermined. The germline V and J ends were trimmed by 3 bases and 8 bases, with 8 bases remaining between them. This CDR3 contains 12 residues. The V gene's germline CDR1 is SGHAT and CDR2 FQNNGV.

This clonotype was counted between two and nine times. The chain carries TRBV12-3 or TRBV12-4 and TRBJ1-1, with D tentatively TRBD1 (5 bases). The CDR3 covers 13 residues. V gave up 6 bases and J gave up 1 base, with 9 bases separating them. CDR3 DNA sequence: TGTGCCAGCAGCTGGGGACGGAACACTGAAGCTTTCTTT. Residues: CASSWGRNTEAFF.